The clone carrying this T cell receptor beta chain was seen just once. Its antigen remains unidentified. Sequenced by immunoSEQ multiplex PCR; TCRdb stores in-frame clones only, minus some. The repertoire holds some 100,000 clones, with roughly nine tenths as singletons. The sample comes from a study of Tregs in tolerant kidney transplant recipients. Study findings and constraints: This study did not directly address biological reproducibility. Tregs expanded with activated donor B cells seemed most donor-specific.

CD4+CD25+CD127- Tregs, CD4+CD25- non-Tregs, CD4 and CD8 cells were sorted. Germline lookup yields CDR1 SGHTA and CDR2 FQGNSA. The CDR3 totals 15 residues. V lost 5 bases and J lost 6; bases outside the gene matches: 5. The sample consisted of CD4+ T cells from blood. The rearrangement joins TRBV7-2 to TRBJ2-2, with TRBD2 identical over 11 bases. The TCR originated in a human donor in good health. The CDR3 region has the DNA TGTGCCAGCAGCAAGGGACTAGCGGTTTCCGGGGAGCTGTTTTTT. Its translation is CASSKGLAVSGELFF.